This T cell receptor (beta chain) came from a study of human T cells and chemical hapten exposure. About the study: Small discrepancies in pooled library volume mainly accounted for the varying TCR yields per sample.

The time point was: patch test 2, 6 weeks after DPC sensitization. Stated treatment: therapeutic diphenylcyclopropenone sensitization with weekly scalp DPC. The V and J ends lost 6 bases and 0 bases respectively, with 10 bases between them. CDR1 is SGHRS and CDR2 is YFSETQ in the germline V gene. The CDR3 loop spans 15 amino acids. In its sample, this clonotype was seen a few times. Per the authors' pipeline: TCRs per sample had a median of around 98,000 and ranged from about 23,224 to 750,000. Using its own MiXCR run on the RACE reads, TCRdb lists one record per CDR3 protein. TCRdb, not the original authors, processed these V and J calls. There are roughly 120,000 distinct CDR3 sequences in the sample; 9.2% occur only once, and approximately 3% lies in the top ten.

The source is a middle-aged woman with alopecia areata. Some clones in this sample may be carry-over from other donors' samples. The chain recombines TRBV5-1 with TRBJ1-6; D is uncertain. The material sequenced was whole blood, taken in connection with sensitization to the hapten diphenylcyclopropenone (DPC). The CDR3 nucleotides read TGCGCCAGCACCGACGGGAGCTCCTATAATTCACCCCTCCACTTT. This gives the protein CASTDGSSYNSPLHF.